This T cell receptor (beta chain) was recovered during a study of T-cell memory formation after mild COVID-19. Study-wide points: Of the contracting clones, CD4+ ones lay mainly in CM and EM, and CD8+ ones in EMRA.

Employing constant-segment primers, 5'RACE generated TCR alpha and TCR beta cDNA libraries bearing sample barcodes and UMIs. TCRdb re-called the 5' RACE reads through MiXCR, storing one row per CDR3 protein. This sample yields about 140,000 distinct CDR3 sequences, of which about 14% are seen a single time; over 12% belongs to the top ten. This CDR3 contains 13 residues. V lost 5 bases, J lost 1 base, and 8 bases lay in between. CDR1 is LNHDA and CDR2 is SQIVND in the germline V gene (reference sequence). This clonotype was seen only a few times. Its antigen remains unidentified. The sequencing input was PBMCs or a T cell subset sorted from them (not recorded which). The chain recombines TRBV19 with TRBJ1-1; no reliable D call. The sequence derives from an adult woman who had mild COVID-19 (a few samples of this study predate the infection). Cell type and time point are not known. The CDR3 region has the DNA TGTGCCAGTAGTTGGCAGGAGAACACTGAAGCTTTCTTT. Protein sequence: CASSWQENTEAFF.